Described below is a single T cell receptor beta chain sequence and its context. This specimen comes from a study of blood T cell repertoires in COVID-19. Background on the study: Samples representing acute and convalescent COVID-19 were sourced from the United States, Italy and Spain. The analysed material was cDNA or gDNA that came from T cells, B-cell-depleted T cells, or PBMCs.

The CDR3 runs 15 residues. Germline CDR1 reads MNHEY; CDR2 reads SMNVEV (reference sequence). J gave up 7 bases and V 5 bases, and 8 bases lay outside the gene matches. In the original workflow: Nucleated cell number was recorded as an estimate derived from reference gene primer amplification. Clones were sequenced by immunoSEQ multiplex PCR, and TCRdb holds only the in-frame ones, with some missing. The V and J calls and clone size come from that table; D and trimming were worked out from the DNA. This table holds about 150,000 clones, 80% found once. The chain recombines TRBV27 with TRBJ1-2; 12 nucleotides match TRBD1. Sequencing was carried out using peripheral blood. The origin of this receptor is a man in his 60s with acute or convalescent COVID-19. CDR3 sequence reads: CASSPEGQGAFGYTF. The CDR3 DNA follows: TGTGCCAGCAGTCCTGAGGGACAGGGGGCCTTTGGCTACACCTTC.